This T cell receptor (beta chain) was found in a study of blood T cell repertoires in COVID-19. Study summary: The cDNA or gDNA used as material had been derived from T cells, B-cell-depleted T cells, or PBMCs.

Participants were aged about 18 to 100 years from 20 to 30 US areas. Each participant's cohort was designated according to participant-reported clinical history. J gave up 0 bases and V 0 bases, and 1 base lay outside the gene matches. From germline, CDR1 is SGHRS and CDR2 YFSETQ. This CDR3 spans 16 amino acids. In the original analysis: Nucleated cell number was recorded as an estimate derived from reference gene primer amplification. Assay used: immunoSEQ multiplex PCR; TCRdb lists only in-frame clones, some missing. The V and J calls and clone size come from that table; D and trimming were worked out from the DNA. The data show about 160,000 clones, with approximately 86% seen just once and roughly 3.9% held by the top ten.

The sequenced sample was PBMCs or T cells enriched from blood (not recorded which). The genes are TRBV5-1 and TRBJ1-3; TRBD1 aligns across 9 bases. The TCR comes from a woman aged 40 to 49 who had been exposed to COVID-19. DNA for the CDR3: TGCGCCAGCAGCTTGGGGGACAGGGCCTCTGGAAACACCATATATTTT. It is translated as CASSLGDRASGNTIYF.